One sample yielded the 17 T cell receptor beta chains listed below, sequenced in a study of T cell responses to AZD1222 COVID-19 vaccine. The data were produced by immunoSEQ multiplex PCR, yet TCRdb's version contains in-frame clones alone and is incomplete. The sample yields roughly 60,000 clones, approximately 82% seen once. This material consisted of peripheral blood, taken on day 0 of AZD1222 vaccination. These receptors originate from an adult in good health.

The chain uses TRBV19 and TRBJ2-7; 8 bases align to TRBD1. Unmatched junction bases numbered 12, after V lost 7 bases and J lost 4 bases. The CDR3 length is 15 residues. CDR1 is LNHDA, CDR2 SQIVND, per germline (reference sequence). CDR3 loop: CASNSAGGKVYEQYF. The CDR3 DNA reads TGTGCCAGTAATAGCGCAGGGGGCAAAGTATACGAGCAGTACTTC.

CDR3 in DNA: TGTGCCAGCAGCTCCTCAATGAACACCGGGGAGCTGTTTTTT. Protein product: CASSSSMNTGELFF. This chain uses TRBV11-3 with TRBJ2-2; D gene uncertain. The V end lost 4 bases, the J end lost 1 base, and 7 bases lay between the germline ends. Germline lookup yields CDR1 SGHNT and CDR2 YENEEA. The CDR3 has 14 amino acids.

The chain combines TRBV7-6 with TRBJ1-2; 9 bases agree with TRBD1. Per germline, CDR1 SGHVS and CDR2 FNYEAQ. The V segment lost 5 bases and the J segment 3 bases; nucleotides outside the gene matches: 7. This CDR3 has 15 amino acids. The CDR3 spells CASSPGGDRDYGYTF. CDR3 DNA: TGTGCCAGCAGCCCGGGGGGGGACAGGGACTATGGCTACACCTTC.

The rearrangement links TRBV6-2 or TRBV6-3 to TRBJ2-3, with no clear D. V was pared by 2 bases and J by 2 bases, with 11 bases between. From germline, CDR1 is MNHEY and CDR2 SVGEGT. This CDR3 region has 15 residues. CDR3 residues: CASSYRAGLTDTQYF. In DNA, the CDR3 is TGTGCCAGCAGTTACAGGGCTGGTCTCACAGATACGCAGTATTTT.

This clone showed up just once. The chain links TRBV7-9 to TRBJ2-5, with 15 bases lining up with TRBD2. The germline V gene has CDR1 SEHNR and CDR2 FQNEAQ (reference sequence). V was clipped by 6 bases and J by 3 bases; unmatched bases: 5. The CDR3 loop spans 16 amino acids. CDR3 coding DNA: TGTGCCAGCAGGTGGACTAGCGGGAGGGCGGAAGAGACCCAGTACTTC. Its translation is CASRWTSGRAEETQYF.

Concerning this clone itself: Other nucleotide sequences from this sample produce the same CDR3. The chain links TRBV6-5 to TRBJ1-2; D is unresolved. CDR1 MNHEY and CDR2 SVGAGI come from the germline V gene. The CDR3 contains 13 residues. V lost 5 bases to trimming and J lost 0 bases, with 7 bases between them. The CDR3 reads CASSPDANYGYTF. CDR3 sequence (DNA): TGTGCCAGCAGTCCAGATGCTAACTATGGCTACACCTTC.

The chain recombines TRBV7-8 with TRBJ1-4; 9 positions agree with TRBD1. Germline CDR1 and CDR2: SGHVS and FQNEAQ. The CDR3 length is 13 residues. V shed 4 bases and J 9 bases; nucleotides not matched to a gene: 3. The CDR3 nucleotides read TGTGCCAGCAGCTCGGGACAGGGTCAAAAACTGTTTTTT. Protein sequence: CASSSGQGQKLFF.

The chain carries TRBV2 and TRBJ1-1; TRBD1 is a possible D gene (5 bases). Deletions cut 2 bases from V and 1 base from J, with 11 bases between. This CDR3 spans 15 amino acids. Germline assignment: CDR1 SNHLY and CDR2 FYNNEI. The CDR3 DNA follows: TGTGCCAGCAGTGAACTAGGGCAGGGGAACACTGAAGCTTTCTTT. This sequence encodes CASSELGQGNTEAFF. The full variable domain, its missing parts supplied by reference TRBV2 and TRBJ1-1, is EPEVTQTPSHQVTQMGQEVILRCVPISNHLYFYWYRQILGQKVEFLVSFYNNEISEKSEIFDDQFSVERPDGSNFTLKIRSTKLEDSAMYFCASSELGQGNTEAFFGQGTRLTVV.

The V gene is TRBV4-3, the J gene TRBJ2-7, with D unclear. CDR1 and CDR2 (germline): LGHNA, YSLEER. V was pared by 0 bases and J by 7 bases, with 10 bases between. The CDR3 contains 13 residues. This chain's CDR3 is CASSQDTRREQYF. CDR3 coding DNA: TGCGCCAGCAGCCAAGATACGCGCAGGGAGCAGTACTTC.

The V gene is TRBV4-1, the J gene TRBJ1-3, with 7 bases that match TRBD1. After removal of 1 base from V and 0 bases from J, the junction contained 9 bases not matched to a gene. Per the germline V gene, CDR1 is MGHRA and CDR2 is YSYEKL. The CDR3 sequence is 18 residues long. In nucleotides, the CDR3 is TGCGCCAGCAGCCAAGGTTGGAGGACAGGCAACTCTGGAAACACCATATATTTT. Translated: CASSQGWRTGNSGNTIYF.

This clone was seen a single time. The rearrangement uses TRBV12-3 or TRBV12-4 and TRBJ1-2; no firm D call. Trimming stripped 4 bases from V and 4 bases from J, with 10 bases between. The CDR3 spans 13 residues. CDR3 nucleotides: TGTGCCAGCAGTTCCCTGGCAGCCTATGGCTACACCTTC. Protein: CASSSLAAYGYTF.

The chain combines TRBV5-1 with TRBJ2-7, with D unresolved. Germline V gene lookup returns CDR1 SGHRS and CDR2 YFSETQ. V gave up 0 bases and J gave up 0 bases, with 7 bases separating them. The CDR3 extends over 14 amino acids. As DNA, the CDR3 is TGCGCCAGCAGCTTGGTGGCTAGCTCCTACGAGCAGTACTTC. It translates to CASSLVASSYEQYF.

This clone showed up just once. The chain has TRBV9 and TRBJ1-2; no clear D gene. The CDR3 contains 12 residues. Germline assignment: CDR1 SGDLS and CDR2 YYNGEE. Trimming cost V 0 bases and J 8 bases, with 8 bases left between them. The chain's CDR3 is CASSVADRGYTF. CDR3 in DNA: TGTGCCAGCAGCGTAGCTGACCGGGGCTACACCTTC. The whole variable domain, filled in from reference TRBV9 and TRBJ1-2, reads DSGVTQTPKHLITATGQRVTLRCSPRSGDLSVYWYQQSLDQGLQFLIQYYNGEERAKGNILERFSAQQFPDLHSELNLSSLELGDSALYFCASSVADRGYTFGSGTRLTVV.

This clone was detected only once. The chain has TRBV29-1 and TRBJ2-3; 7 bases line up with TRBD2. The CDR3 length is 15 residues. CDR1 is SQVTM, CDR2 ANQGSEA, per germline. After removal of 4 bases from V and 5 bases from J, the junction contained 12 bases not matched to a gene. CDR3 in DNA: TGCAGCGTTGCGAGGGACTATAGGCAGGGAGATACGCAGTATTTT. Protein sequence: CSVARDYRQGDTQYF.

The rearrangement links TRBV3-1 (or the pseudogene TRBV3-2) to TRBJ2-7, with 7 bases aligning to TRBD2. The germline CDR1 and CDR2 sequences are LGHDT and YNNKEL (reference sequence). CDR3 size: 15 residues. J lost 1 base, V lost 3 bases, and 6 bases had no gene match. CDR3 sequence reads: CASSHSGGGSYEQYV. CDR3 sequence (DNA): TGTGCCAGCAGCCACTCGGGGGGTGGTTCCTACGAGCAGTACGTC.

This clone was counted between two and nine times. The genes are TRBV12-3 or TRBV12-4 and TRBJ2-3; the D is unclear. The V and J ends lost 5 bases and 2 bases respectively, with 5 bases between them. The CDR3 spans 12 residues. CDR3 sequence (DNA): TGTGCCAGCAGTCCTAACACAGATACGCAGTATTTT. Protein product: CASSPNTDTQYF.

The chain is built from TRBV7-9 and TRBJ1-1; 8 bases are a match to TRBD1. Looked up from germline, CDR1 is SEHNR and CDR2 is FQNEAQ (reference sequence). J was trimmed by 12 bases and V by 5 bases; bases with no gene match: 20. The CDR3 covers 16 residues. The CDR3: CASSRYRGREGSETFF. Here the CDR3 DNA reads TGTGCCAGCAGCCGATACAGGGGGAGAGAGGGTTCCGAGACTTTCTTT.